These 28 T cell receptor beta chains were all obtained from the same sample, sequenced in a study of CD8+CD57+ T cells in acquired aplastic anemia. Genomic DNA provided the template from which TCR beta VDJ and CDR3 profiles were obtained. MiXCR, run by TCRdb on the reads, gives a single entry per CDR3 protein. Here the sample spans about 420,000 distinct CDR3 sequences, around 68% being singletons. The sample taken for sequencing was sorted CD4+, CD8+, or CD8+CD57+ T cells (not recorded which) from PBMCs. These receptors were collected from a human donor in good health, serving as a control.

Comments on this clonotype: Because the CDR3's place on the DNA is in doubt, the DNA is left out and the CDR3 is given as listed by TCRdb. The chain uses TRBV7-3 and TRBJ2-5. Germline lookup yields CDR1 SGHTA and CDR2 FQGTGA. The CDR3 comprises 14 residues, both ends counted. CDR3 sequence: CATSLRSYEQYFDF.

The chain joins TRBV12-3 or TRBV12-4 to TRBJ1-1; the match to TRBD1 covers 9 bases. The CDR3 has 14 residues. J lost 5 bases, V lost 5 bases, and 6 bases had no gene match. The CDR3 DNA follows: TGTGCCAGCAGTCCGGACAGGGGAGAAACTGAAGCTTTCTTT. Residues: CASSPDRGETEAFF.

This clonotype occurred many times. The J gene is TRBJ2-2, the V gene TRBV14; 7 positions match TRBD2. With 0 bases clipped from V and 9 bases from J, the junction kept 7 bases outside the gene matches. Germline V lookup: CDR1 SGHDN, CDR2 FVKESK. The CDR3 loop spans 15 amino acids. CDR3 nucleotide sequence: TGTGCCAGCAGCCAAGATCTGGGGGGGGACCGGGAGCTGTTTTTT. Translated: CASSQDLGGDRELFF.

This clonotype was observed a single time. Germline is not matched at one junction end, which may reflect a read error. The chain has TRBV5-1 and TRBJ2-5; 9 bases are shared with TRBD1. The CDR3 runs to 15 residues. Germline V gives CDR1 SGHRS, CDR2 YFSETQ. The CDR3 spells CASSSSGQGGETQYF. The DNA for the CDR3 is TGTGCCAGCAGCTCCTCGGGACAGGGCGGGGAGACCCAGTACTTC.

The V and J genes are TRBV9 and TRBJ1-2; the match to TRBD1 covers 9 bases. This CDR3 has 15 residues. V shed 4 bases, J shed 12 bases, and the junction held 16 bases outside the gene matches. Germline V CDR1 and CDR2: SGDLS, YYNGEE. CDR3 DNA sequence: TGTGCCAGCAGCCTGGACAGGGGAAGGTCACCCCTCCACACCTTC. Translated: CASSLDRGRSPLHTF.

This clonotype was observed a handful of times. A junction boundary mismatches the germline segment, possibly from a read error. V gene TRBV12-3 or TRBV12-4 combines with J gene TRBJ2-2; TRBD2 matches 7 bases. This CDR3 has 15 residues. CDR3 loop: CTSSLMAGVTGELFF. The CDR3 DNA sequence: TGTACCAGCAGTTTAATGGCGGGGGTTACCGGGGAGCTGTTTTTT.

In this sample, this clonotype turned up many times. The gene calls are TRBV19 and TRBJ1-1; no reliable D call. CDR3 length: 15 residues. Germline V lookup: CDR1 LNHDA, CDR2 SQIVND (reference sequence). V was trimmed by 7 bases and J by 6 bases, leaving 21 bases between them. The CDR3 here is CASITARAAVAEAFF. In nucleotides, the CDR3 is TGTGCCAGTATCACGGCGCGGGCAGCTGTTGCTGAAGCTTTCTTT.

V and J are TRBV7-8 and TRBJ2-5; D is ambiguous. The CDR3 is 15 residues long. With 2 bases removed from V and 14 bases from J, the gap between germline ends came to 24 bases. Germline CDR1 reads SGHVS; CDR2 reads FQNEAQ. The CDR3 DNA reads as TGTGCCAGCAGCTTAACGCGGACCACAAACATTCAGTACTACTTC. Protein: CASSLTRTTNIQYYF.

The V gene is TRBV5-1, the J gene TRBJ1-4; tentatively, D is TRBD1 (6 bases). Trimming stripped 0 bases from V and 8 bases from J, with 14 bases between. This CDR3 comprises 15 residues. CDR1 and CDR2 from the germline V gene are SGHRS and YFSETQ. CDR3 loop: CASSLGYGGGEKLFF. CDR3 bases: TGCGCCAGCAGCTTGGGGTATGGCGGGGGCGAAAAACTGTTTTTT.

This clonotype has a count of ten or more. The chain carries TRBV30 and TRBJ1-2; weak D call: TRBD1 (5 bases). Trimming removed 1 base from V and 0 bases from J, with 6 bases in between. Germline values: CDR1 GTSNPN, CDR2 SVGIG (reference sequence). The CDR3 sequence is 13 residues long. The CDR3 is CAWSADTNYGYTF. Written as DNA, the CDR3 is TGTGCCTGGAGTGCGGACACTAACTATGGCTACACCTTC.

This chain connects TRBV5-1 to TRBJ2-3, with TRBD1 matching over 9 bases. Germline assignment: CDR1 SGHRS and CDR2 YFSETQ. V shed 4 bases and J 5 bases; nucleotides not matched to a gene: 8. This CDR3 comprises 15 residues. DNA of the CDR3: TGCGCCAGCAGCGCCGACAGGGGGTCGGGAGATACGCAGTATTTT. It specifies CASSADRGSGDTQYF.

The gene calls are TRBV7-2 and TRBJ2-7; D tentatively fits TRBD1 or TRBD2 (5 bases each). Germline V gene lookup returns CDR1 SGHTA and CDR2 FQGNSA. The CDR3 sequence is 13 residues long. The CDR3 is CASSSQVLPGANV. CDR3 DNA sequence: TGTGCCAGCAGCTCGCAAGTCCTCCCCGGGGCCAACGTC.

The rearrangement links TRBV6-4 to TRBJ2-1; 7 bases are a match to TRBD2. The CDR3 consists of 13 residues. V lost 6 bases to trimming and J lost 6 bases; unmatched junction nucleotides: 5. Germline V gene sequence: CDR1 MRHNA, CDR2 SNTAGT. The CDR3 DNA is TGTGCCAGCAGCAGGGACTATCGCAATGAGCAGTTCTTC. Amino acids: CASSRDYRNEQFF.

J is TRBJ1-5 and V is TRBV2; D gene ambiguous. The germline V and J ends were trimmed by 2 bases and 6 bases, with 17 bases remaining between them. CDR3 length: 16 residues. Germline V lookup: CDR1 SNHLY, CDR2 FYNNEI. The CDR3 sequence is CASSESFAITSQPQHF. For the CDR3, the DNA is TGTGCCAGCAGTGAATCGTTTGCCATAACCAGTCAGCCCCAGCATTTT.

Many counts were recorded for this clonotype. The chain couples TRBV11-2 to TRBJ2-1; D possibly corresponds to TRBD1 (6 bases). The V gene's germline CDR1 is SGHAT and CDR2 FQNNGV. Trimming cost V 8 bases and J 16 bases, with 18 bases left between them. The CDR3 has 11 residues. In DNA form, the CDR3 reads TGTGCCAGCCGGCTACAGGGCCCCCTCTTCTTC. Protein product: CASRLQGPLFF. The whole variable domain, filled in from reference TRBV11-2 and TRBJ2-1, reads EAGVAQSPRYKIIEKRQSVAFWCNPISGHATLYWYQQILGQGPKLLIQFQNNGVVDDSQLPKDRFSAERLKGVDSTLKIQPAKLEDSAVYLCASRLQGPLFFGPGTRLTVL.

The J gene is TRBJ2-5, the V gene TRBV5-4; possibly TRBD1 or TRBD2 for D (5 bases each). With 4 bases removed from V and 10 bases from J, the gap between germline ends came to 17 bases. This CDR3 region has 13 residues. Germline assignment: CDR1 SGHNT and CDR2 YYREEE (reference sequence). The CDR3: CASSVGPGTGQYF. CDR3 nucleotides: TGTGCCAGCAGCGTTGGACCGGGGACGGGCCAGTACTTC.

On this clonotype: The junction and the germline gene differ at one end; a read error may be behind it. The chain couples TRBV24-1 to TRBJ2-3; D is ambiguous. The CDR3 runs 15 residues. Germline V gene data show CDR1 as KGHDR and CDR2 as SFDVKD. CDR3 nucleotides: TGTGCCACCAGTGATGGGGAAAGGGTCACAGATGCCTACTCCTTT. It yields the protein CATSDGERVTDAYSF.

Worth noting for this clonotype: The CDR3 does not end in the conserved phenylalanine or tryptophan, so this is likely a read error. Because the CDR3's place on the DNA is in doubt, the DNA is left out and the CDR3 is given as listed by TCRdb. The chain joins TRBV19 to TRBJ1-6; whether TRBD1, the table's D call, matches the DNA was not checked. The CDR3 is 15 amino acids long, termini counted. Germline CDR1 is LNHDA and CDR2 is SQIVND (reference sequence). CDR3 amino acids: CASSHRRGTEAFFRQ.

This sequence joins TRBV20-1 and TRBJ1-5; D unresolved. The CDR3 is made up of 15 amino acids. V was cut by 0 bases and J by 3 bases, with 12 bases left in between. From germline, CDR1 is DFQATT and CDR2 SNEGSKA (reference sequence). The chain's CDR3 is CSARDIGPDNQPQHF. In DNA form, the CDR3 reads TGCAGTGCTAGAGATATAGGGCCAGACAATCAGCCCCAGCATTTT.

This sequence joins TRBV7-8 and TRBJ2-5, with D uncertain. V gave up 3 bases and J gave up 4 bases, with 12 bases separating them. This CDR3 is built from 14 residues. Germline values: CDR1 SGHVS, CDR2 FQNEAQ. CDR3 nucleotides: TGTGCCAGCAGCTTGGTCCCGGTTCTAGAGACCCAGTACTTC. It specifies CASSLVPVLETQYF.

The CDR3 DNA reads as TGTGCCAGCAGTCCGACTAGCGGGCCGGGGGGAGTGAACACTGAAGCTTTCTTT. Encoded protein: CASSPTSGPGGVNTEAFF. The chain couples TRBV12-3 or TRBV12-4 to TRBJ1-1, with a weak D call TRBD1 (5 bases). The CDR3 is made up of 18 amino acids. Trimming cost V 5 bases and J 0 bases, with 22 bases left between them.

The CDR3 bases are TGTGCCAGCAGCGCCCTCGGGGCGACGGGAGGGCAGTACTTTTTT. The encoded protein is CASSALGATGGQYFF. V and J are TRBV7-7 and TRBJ2-2; 8 bases fit TRBD2. CDR3 length: 15 residues. Germline V lookup: CDR1 SSHAT, CDR2 FNYEAQ (reference sequence). The V segment lost 5 bases and the J segment 17 bases; nucleotides outside the gene matches: 19.

As concerns this clonotype: This is likely a read error, given that the CDR3 carries no conserved phenylalanine or tryptophan at its end. The DNA is left out, because the CDR3 cannot be placed on it with certainty; the CDR3 is given as TCRdb lists it. The chain employs TRBV7-2 and TRBJ2-2; the table assigns TRBD2, which was not confirmed against the DNA. The CDR3 contains 15 residues when both ends are counted. Germline-derived CDR1 and CDR2 are SGHTA and FQGNSA. The CDR3 spells CASSLEQDYGYTFFL.

This chain connects TRBV7-9 to TRBJ2-7; D remains ambiguous. Trimming pared 7 bases from V and 4 bases from J, leaving 5 bases between. The CDR3 has 10 residues. Germline V lookup: CDR1 SEHNR, CDR2 FQNEAQ (reference sequence). In DNA form, the CDR3 reads TGTGCCAGCAACCAATACGAGCAGTACTTC. This translates into CASNQYEQYF.

The rearrangement joins TRBV7-3 to TRBJ1-5; possible D gene TRBD1, 5 bases. Per germline, CDR1 SGHTA and CDR2 FQGTGA. The CDR3 contains 15 residues. The V gene lost 5 bases and the J gene lost 2 bases, with 13 bases spanning the gap. The DNA of the CDR3 is TGTGCCAGCAGCAGGCGGGGGTCGGGCAATCAGCCCCAGCATTTT. It codes for CASSRRGSGNQPQHF.

Notes on this clonotype: The junction departs from germline at one end; a sequencing error may be responsible. V and J are TRBV9 and TRBJ2-3, with a weak D call TRBD2 (7 bases). Germline V gene lookup returns CDR1 SGDLS and CDR2 YYNGEE. This CDR3 is built from 13 residues. The CDR3 spells CASSAGGQEGPEF. The CDR3 nucleotides read TGTGCCAGCAGCGCCGGGGGGCAGGAGGGGCCGGAGTTT.

This chain connects TRBV5-4 to TRBJ2-7; D is perhaps TRBD1 (6 bases). This CDR3 has 15 amino acids. Germline loops: CDR1 SGHNT, CDR2 YYREEE (reference sequence). V was cut by 2 bases and J by 2 bases, with 14 bases left in between. The CDR3 coding sequence is TGTGCCAGCAGCTTAGAAGGGGGTAGGGCCTACGAGCAGTACTTC. This translates into CASSLEGGRAYEQYF.

V gene TRBV5-4 combines with J gene TRBJ1-3, with a tentative D call TRBD1 (5 bases). Per the germline V gene, CDR1 is SGHNT and CDR2 is YYREEE (reference sequence). The germline V and J ends were trimmed by 3 bases and 2 bases, with 15 bases remaining between them. The CDR3 has 16 amino acids. CDR3 coding DNA: TGTGCCAGCAGCTACGCGGGTGCGGGGGCTGGAAACACCATATATTTT. Protein product: CASSYAGAGAGNTIYF.